A single TCR beta chain is shown here with its context. The antigen is unknown. The data stem from a study of T cells in Graves' hyperthyroidism and ophthalmopathy. At the level of the study: Once the initial diagnosis was made, peripheral blood was obtained before any treatment. General study points: Expanded thyroid clonotypes (above 0.001) were mostly also found in blood.

Each diagnosis was grounded in clinical symptoms, serum thyroxine and TRAb, thyroid ultrasound, and orbital computed tomography. The authors took PBMCs from 9.5 to 10 ml fresh peripheral blood. The V gene's germline CDR1 is LNHDA and CDR2 SQIVND (reference sequence). CDR3 length: 15 amino acids. V was trimmed by 7 bases and J by 0 bases, leaving 15 bases between them. Amplification yielded TCR beta CDR3 regions, with RNA transcripts as the source. The HTBI set primed first-round TCR CDR3 RT-PCR. TCRdb itself ran the multiplex PCR reads through MiXCR, one entry per CDR3 protein. In the table there are about 380,000 distinct CDR3 sequences, approximately 15% of which are singletons.

The rearrangement joins TRBV19 to TRBJ1-2; tentatively, D is TRBD1 (5 bases). The sample taken for sequencing was blood. This TCR was sampled from a woman aged 55-75 years with Graves' hyperthyroidism. CDR3 protein: CASNPGPYPNYGYTF. In nucleotides, the CDR3 is TGTGCCAGTAACCCAGGGCCCTACCCTAACTATGGCTACACCTTC. Full variable domain (remainder filled in from reference TRBV19 and TRBJ1-2): DGGITQSPKYLFRKEGQNVTLSCEQNLNHDAMYWYRQDPGQGLRLIYYSQIVNDFQKGDIAEGYSVSREKKESFPLTVTSAQKNPTAFYLCASNPGPYPNYGYTFGSGTRLTVV.